One sample yielded the 27 T cell receptor beta chains listed below, sequenced in a study of blood T cell repertoires in COVID-19. This table comes from immunoSEQ multiplex PCR, and its TCRdb copy is limited to in-frame clones, with some not included. The sample has around 80,000 clones; around 90% are singletons. Source material: peripheral blood. These receptor sequences come from a woman of 80 years or more with acute or convalescent COVID-19.

This clone was found a few times. The rearrangement joins TRBV3-1 (or the pseudogene TRBV3-2) to TRBJ1-1, with D possibly matching TRBD1 (6 bases). V lost 6 bases, J lost 11 bases, and 19 bases lay in between. Germline assignment: CDR1 LGHDT and CDR2 YNNKEL (reference sequence). This CDR3 is built from 13 residues. The CDR3 sequence: CASSLMQGQLAFF. As DNA, the CDR3 is TGTGCCAGCAGTTTAATGCAGGGACAACTTGCTTTCTTT.

The chain joins TRBV12-3 or TRBV12-4 to TRBJ2-7; maybe TRBD1 (5 bases). V dropped 3 bases and J dropped 9 bases, with 15 bases sitting between them. The CDR3 spans 13 residues. CDR3 residues: CASSFTGDRGQYF. The CDR3 nucleotides read TGTGCCAGCAGTTTTACCGGTGATAGGGGGCAGTACTTC.

V usage is TRBV7-2 and J usage is TRBJ2-4; 9 bases fit TRBD2. Germline CDR1 and CDR2: SGHTA and FQGNSA. CDR3 length: 16 amino acids. V lost 5 bases and J lost 0; bases outside the gene matches: 5. CDR3 DNA sequence: TGTGCCAGCAGCGTAAGCGGGGGGCTAGCCAAAAACATTCAGTACTTC. Its translation: CASSVSGGLAKNIQYF.

This chain joins TRBV21-1 and TRBJ1-5; the table's D gene call, TRBD1, was not cross checked with the DNA. TRBV21-1 corresponds to a pseudogene. The CDR3 contains 15 residues. The CDR3 protein is CASREHRGRVQPQHF. In DNA, the CDR3 is TGTGCCAGCAGGGAACACAGGGGAAGGGTTCAGCCCCAGCATTTT.

The table lists this clone with a few counts. The chain combines TRBV7-8 with TRBJ2-1, with D perhaps matching TRBD2 (6 bases). The germline V gene encodes CDR1 SGHVS and CDR2 FQNEAQ. The CDR3 length is 14 residues. V lost 5 bases and J 1 base, leaving 9 bases between the germline ends. CDR3: CASSGRGSYNEQFF. The DNA for the CDR3 is TGTGCCAGCAGCGGGCGGGGTTCCTACAATGAGCAGTTCTTC.

V usage is TRBV4-1 and J usage is TRBJ1-2; TRBD1 is a possible D gene (5 bases). This CDR3 is 16 amino acids long. The germline V gene has CDR1 MGHRA and CDR2 YSYEKL. Trimming shortened V by 0 bases and J by 4 bases, and 15 bases separated the two germline ends. The CDR3 DNA reads as TGCGCCAGCAGCCAAGACCCAAACAGGCTCAGCTATGGCTACACCTTC. Encoded protein: CASSQDPNRLSYGYTF.

The rearrangement uses TRBV5-4 and TRBJ1-2; tentative D call: TRBD1 (5 bases). From germline, CDR1 is SGHNT and CDR2 YYREEE (reference sequence). This CDR3 is built from 15 residues. Trimming removed 4 bases at V and 0 bases at J, with 13 bases between. This CDR3 is CASSLRDFANYGYTF. The CDR3 region has the DNA TGTGCCAGCAGCCTAAGGGACTTCGCTAACTATGGCTACACCTTC.

This chain uses TRBV4-2 with TRBJ2-7; weak D call: TRBD2 (5 bases). The length of the CDR3 is 16 residues. Trimming took off 4 bases at V and 0 bases at J, with 16 bases between the two ends. In germline, CDR1 is LGHNA, CDR2 YNFKEQ. CDR3 coding DNA: TGTGCCAGCAGCCTAATCGAGGGTGGAAGCTCCTACGAGCAGTACTTC. This sequence encodes CASSLIEGGSSYEQYF.

The chain recombines TRBV6-5 with TRBJ2-2, with 8 bases identical to TRBD1. J lost 4 bases, V lost 5 bases, and 6 bases had no gene match. This CDR3 has 15 residues. Germline V gene lookup returns CDR1 MNHEY and CDR2 SVGAGI. CDR3 coding DNA: TGTGCCAGCAGTAGGACAGGGTTGAGCACCGGGGAGCTGTTTTTT. It encodes CASSRTGLSTGELFF.

The rearrangement uses TRBV19 and TRBJ1-1; D is unclear. Trimming cost V 0 bases and J 7 bases, with 6 bases left between them. This CDR3 spans 12 amino acids. The germline V gene has CDR1 LNHDA and CDR2 SQIVND (reference sequence). CDR3 loop: CASSIDRGEAFF. CDR3 coding DNA: TGTGCCAGTAGTATAGATCGGGGTGAAGCTTTCTTT.

The V gene is TRBV7-9, the J gene TRBJ2-1; 8 bases are shared with TRBD2. Germline CDR1 reads SEHNR; CDR2 reads FQNEAQ (reference sequence). V trimming: 4 bases; J trimming: 8 bases; junction bases outside the gene matches: 7. The CDR3 covers 14 residues. The CDR3 nucleotides read TGTGCCAGCAGCTCACGGGGGGGCCTGTATGAGCAGTTCTTC. Amino acid sequence: CASSSRGGLYEQFF.

This chain connects TRBV9 to TRBJ1-3, with D perhaps matching TRBD1 (6 bases). The CDR3 totals 14 residues. V was shortened by 2 bases and J by 4 bases, with 10 bases between the two germline ends. In germline, CDR1 is SGDLS, CDR2 YYNGEE. Written as DNA, the CDR3 is TGTGCCAGCAGCGTCCAGGACAGAGGAAACACCATATATTTT. Translated: CASSVQDRGNTIYF.

The genes are TRBV27 and TRBJ1-4, with a possible D match to TRBD1 (5 bases). Germline loops: CDR1 MNHEY, CDR2 SMNVEV (reference sequence). CDR3 length: 14 amino acids. Deletions cut 3 bases from V and 10 bases from J, with 15 bases between. Here the CDR3 DNA reads TGTGCCAGCAGTTTTTCTGGGGCCTTCGGAAAACTGTTTTTT. Its translation is CASSFSGAFGKLFF.

The CDR3 DNA reads as TGTGCCAGCAGGGACGGGGGGAACACTGAAGCTTTCTTT. This encodes CASRDGGNTEAFF. The rearrangement uses TRBV6-6 and TRBJ1-1, with D perhaps TRBD1 (5 bases). Trimming removed 6 bases at V and 1 base at J, with 9 bases between. This CDR3 region has 13 residues. Germline CDR1 reads MNHNY; CDR2 reads SVGAGI (reference sequence).

The J gene is TRBJ2-5, the V gene TRBV9; the match to TRBD1 covers 8 bases. V shed 5 bases, J shed 2 bases, and the junction held 8 bases outside the gene matches. The CDR3 spans 15 residues. Germline V gives CDR1 SGDLS, CDR2 YYNGEE. The CDR3 is CASSLGDRSQETQYF. The CDR3 bases are TGTGCCAGCAGTCTGGGGGACAGGTCACAAGAGACCCAGTACTTC.

The chain combines TRBV2 with TRBJ1-1; perhaps TRBD1 as D (6 bases). CDR1 and CDR2 (germline): SNHLY, FYNNEI. Trimming stripped 3 bases from V and 0 bases from J, with 8 bases between. CDR3 length: 14 residues. CDR3 DNA: TGTGCCAGCAGTGACAGGGGCTTGAACACTGAAGCTTTCTTT. Amino acid sequence: CASSDRGLNTEAFF.

The chain combines TRBV19 with TRBJ1-4, with D unresolved. This CDR3 spans 15 amino acids. Looked up from germline, CDR1 is LNHDA and CDR2 is SQIVND (reference sequence). V shed 7 bases and J shed 2 bases, with 14 bases lying between them. The CDR3 here is CASKKTGKTNEKLFF. The DNA of the CDR3 is TGTGCCAGTAAAAAAACCGGGAAGACTAATGAAAAACTGTTTTTT. The full variable domain, completed using reference TRBV19 and TRBJ1-4, is DGGITQSPKYLFRKEGQNVTLSCEQNLNHDAMYWYRQDPGQGLRLIYYSQIVNDFQKGDIAEGYSVSREKKESFPLTVTSAQKNPTAFYLCASKKTGKTNEKLFFGSGTQLSVL.

CDR3 nucleotides: TGTGCCAGCAGTTTGGGGCTAGGGGGTCTAAGCAATCAGCCCCAGCATTTT. This encodes CASSLGLGGLSNQPQHF. The chain joins TRBV28 to TRBJ1-5, with D perhaps matching TRBD1 (6 bases). Germline V gene sequence: CDR1 MDHEN, CDR2 SYDVKM. The CDR3 sequence is 17 residues long. Trimming removed 3 bases from V and 1 base from J, with 16 bases in between.

The chain carries TRBV9 and TRBJ1-2; 7 bases align to TRBD1. CDR3 length: 13 amino acids. V was pared by 3 bases and J by 8 bases, with 7 bases of the junction left unmatched. In germline, CDR1 is SGDLS, CDR2 YYNGEE. The CDR3 protein is CASSERQGGGYTF. Here the CDR3 DNA reads TGTGCCAGCAGCGAAAGACAGGGTGGAGGCTACACCTTC.

This clone was detected once. The chain is built from TRBV6-6 and TRBJ1-3; D gene ambiguous. V was pared by 4 bases and J by 1 base, with 8 bases between. CDR3 length: 14 residues. CDR1 is MNHNY, CDR2 SVGAGI, per germline (reference sequence). Here the CDR3 DNA reads TGTGCCAGCAGTTCAACTCAATCTGGAAACACCATATATTTT. Translating gives CASSSTQSGNTIYF.

The CDR3 loop is CASSRTGNEQFF. The CDR3 region has the DNA TGTGCCAGCAGCAGGACAGGGAATGAGCAGTTCTTC. J is TRBJ2-1 and V is TRBV5-6, with TRBD1 matching 8 bases. The trim removed 4 bases at V and 7 bases at J, leaving 1 base unmatched. The CDR3 runs to 12 residues. The germline CDR1 and CDR2 sequences are SGHDT and YYEEEE.

The chain uses TRBV7-2 and TRBJ1-2; 8 nucleotides align to TRBD1. This CDR3 is 14 amino acids long. The V gene end was trimmed by 5 bases and the J gene end by 8 bases; junction bases not matched to a gene: 10. Germline-derived CDR1 and CDR2 are SGHTA and FQGNSA. Written as DNA, the CDR3 is TGTGCCAGCAGCCCTCGGGACAGGACGGGAGGCTACACCTTC. It specifies CASSPRDRTGGYTF. Variable domain in full (rest from reference TRBV7-2 and TRBJ1-2): GAGVSQSPSNKVTEKGKDVELRCDPISGHTALYWYRQSLGQGLEFLIYFQGNSAPDKSGLPSDRFSAERTGGSVSTLTIQRTQQEDSAVYLCASSPRDRTGGYTFGSGTRLTVV.

The rearrangement joins TRBV11-2 to TRBJ2-1; perhaps TRBD1 as D (6 bases). Germline loops: CDR1 SGHAT, CDR2 FQNNGV. V was pared by 1 base and J by 4 bases, with 11 bases between. The CDR3 contains 15 residues. As DNA, the CDR3 is TGTGCCAGCAGCTTAGCCGGGACAAGTTACAATGAGCAGTTCTTC. Its translation is CASSLAGTSYNEQFF. The full variable domain, with the rest looked up from reference TRBV11-2 and TRBJ2-1, is EAGVAQSPRYKIIEKRQSVAFWCNPISGHATLYWYQQILGQGPKLLIQFQNNGVVDDSQLPKDRFSAERLKGVDSTLKIQPAKLEDSAVYLCASSLAGTSYNEQFFGPGTRLTVL.

The chain uses TRBV9 and TRBJ2-5; 11 nucleotides align to TRBD2. The CDR3 sequence is 16 residues long. The germline V gene has CDR1 SGDLS and CDR2 YYNGEE. The V segment lost 0 bases and the J segment 3 bases; nucleotides outside the gene matches: 4. This CDR3 reads CASSVDSGRAEETQYF. Written as DNA, the CDR3 is TGTGCCAGCAGCGTAGATAGCGGGAGGGCTGAAGAGACCCAGTACTTC.

J is TRBJ1-5 and V is TRBV10-3, with TRBD1 identical over 7 bases. The germline V gene encodes CDR1 ENHRY and CDR2 SYGVKD. V gave up 5 bases and J gave up 4 bases; unmatched junction bases: 2. This CDR3 has 13 residues. CDR3 residues: CAISRQGNQPQHF. The CDR3 nucleotides read TGTGCCATCAGTCGACAGGGAAATCAGCCCCAGCATTTT.

This chain connects TRBV7-6 to TRBJ2-1; TRBD1 might be the D (6 bases). Deletions cut 0 bases from V and 6 bases from J, with 12 bases between. The CDR3 is 15 amino acids. Germline V gives CDR1 SGHVS, CDR2 FNYEAQ. The CDR3, as DNA: TGTGCCAGCAGCTTAGCGGCAGGGGTGGTCAATGAGCAGTTCTTC. Protein product: CASSLAAGVVNEQFF.

The CDR3 spells CASSETGDTEAFF. The CDR3 coding sequence is TGCGCCAGCAGCGAAACAGGGGATACTGAAGCTTTCTTT. The chain couples TRBV5-1 to TRBJ1-1, with TRBD1 identical over 7 bases. CDR1 and CDR2 from the germline V gene are SGHRS and YFSETQ. With V trimmed by 4 bases and J by 5 bases, 5 bases remained unmatched. The CDR3 loop spans 13 amino acids.